The present T cell receptor (beta chain) was sequenced within a study of cytomegalovirus exposure and HLA in healthy donors. Study in general: For the 300 to 450 genotyped donors, more than 80% fell within the Caucasian-associated ancestry cluster. General study results and limits: Being productive about 87% or about 30% of the time was typical of most TCR beta V segments in an earlier analysis.

The PCR had 60 Vbeta and 13 Jbeta primers. In the original workflow: Unique TCR beta chains totaled around 86 million in a later count, with 8.5 million to 12 million of them shared. This table comes from immunoSEQ multiplex PCR, and its TCRdb copy is limited to in-frame clones, with some not included. Clonal size and the V and J genes are those of that table, whereas D and trimming came from the DNA. The sample has about 190,000 clones, roughly 83% seen once. For this clone: Its specificity is not known.

This clonotype was obtained from a boy aged 2 to 9 in good health and CMV-seronegative. The sample taken for sequencing was PBMCs.

Here the CDR3 DNA reads TGCGCCAGCAGCCCAGTCGGGACAGACTATGGCTACACCTTC. Translating gives CASSPVGTDYGYTF. The chain uses TRBV4-1 and TRBJ1-2; 7 bases map to TRBD1. This CDR3 is built from 14 residues. Trimming at V came to 4 bases and at J to 3 bases, leaving 5 bases not matched to a gene. Germline CDR1 reads MGHRA; CDR2 reads YSYEKL.